The present T cell receptor beta chain was sequenced within a study of blood T cell repertoires in COVID-19. Background on the study: PBMCs, B-cell-depleted T cells, or T cells were the source of the cDNA or gDNA that made up the material.

The assay was immunoSEQ multiplex PCR, and TCRdb's table has in-frame clones only and misses some. This table holds about 20,000 clones, 65% to 90% found once. Germline assignment: CDR1 SGHVS and CDR2 FQNEAQ. The CDR3 spans 15 residues. V lost 5 bases, J lost 9 bases, and 12 bases stayed unmatched. This sequence was found in a man aged 45-60 years with active COVID-19. This chain joins TRBV7-8 and TRBJ2-5, with 10 bases fitting TRBD2. The sequenced material came from peripheral blood. This CDR3 is CASSLSGTSDWAQYF. The CDR3 DNA is TGTGCCAGCAGCCTATCCGGGACTAGCGATTGGGCCCAGTACTTC.